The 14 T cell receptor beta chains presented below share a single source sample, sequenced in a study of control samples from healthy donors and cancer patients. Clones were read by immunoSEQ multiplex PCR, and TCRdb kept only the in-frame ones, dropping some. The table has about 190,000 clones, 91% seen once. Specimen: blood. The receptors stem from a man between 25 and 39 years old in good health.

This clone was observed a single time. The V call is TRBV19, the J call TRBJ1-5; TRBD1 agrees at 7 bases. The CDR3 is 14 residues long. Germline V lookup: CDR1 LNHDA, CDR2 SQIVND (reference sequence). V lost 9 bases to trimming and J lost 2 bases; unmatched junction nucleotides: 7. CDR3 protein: CASNRGEGNQPQHF. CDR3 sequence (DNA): TGTGCCAGCAACAGGGGTGAGGGCAATCAGCCCCAGCATTTT.

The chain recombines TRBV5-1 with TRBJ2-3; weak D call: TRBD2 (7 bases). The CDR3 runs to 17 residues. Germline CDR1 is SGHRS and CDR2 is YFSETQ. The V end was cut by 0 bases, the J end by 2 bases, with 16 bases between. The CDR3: CASSLEGGHQDTDTQYF. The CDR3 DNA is TGCGCCAGCAGCTTGGAGGGGGGGCATCAGGACACAGATACGCAGTATTTT.

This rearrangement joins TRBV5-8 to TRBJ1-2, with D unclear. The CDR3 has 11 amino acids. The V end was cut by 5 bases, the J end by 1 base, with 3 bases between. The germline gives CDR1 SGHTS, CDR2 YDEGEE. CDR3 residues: CASSHNYGYTF. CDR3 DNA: TGTGCCAGCAGTCATAACTATGGCTACACCTTC.

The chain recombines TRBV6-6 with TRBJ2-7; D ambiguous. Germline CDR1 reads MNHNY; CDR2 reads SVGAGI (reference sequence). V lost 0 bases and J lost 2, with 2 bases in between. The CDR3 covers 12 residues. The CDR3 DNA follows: TGTGCCAGCAGTTACTCGCCCTACGAGCAGTACTTC. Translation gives CASSYSPYEQYF.

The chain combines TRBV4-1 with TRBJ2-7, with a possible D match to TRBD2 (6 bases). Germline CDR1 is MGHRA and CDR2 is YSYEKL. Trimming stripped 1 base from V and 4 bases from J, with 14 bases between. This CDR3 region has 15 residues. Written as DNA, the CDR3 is TGCGCCAGCAGCCAAGTGGATAGCGGAGGATACGAGCAGTACTTC. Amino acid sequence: CASSQVDSGGYEQYF.

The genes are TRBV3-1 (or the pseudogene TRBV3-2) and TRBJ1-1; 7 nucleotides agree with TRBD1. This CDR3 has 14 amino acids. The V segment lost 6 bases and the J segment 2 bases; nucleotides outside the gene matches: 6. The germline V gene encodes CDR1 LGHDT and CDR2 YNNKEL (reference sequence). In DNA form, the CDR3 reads TGTGCCAGCAGTTATGGGGACAGTAACACTGAAGCTTTCTTT. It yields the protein CASSYGDSNTEAFF.

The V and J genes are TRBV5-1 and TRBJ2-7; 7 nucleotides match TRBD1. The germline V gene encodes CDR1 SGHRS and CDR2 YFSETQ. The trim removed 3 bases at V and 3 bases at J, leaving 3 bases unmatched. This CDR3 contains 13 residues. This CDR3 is CASSSGQVYEQYF. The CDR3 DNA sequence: TGCGCCAGCAGCTCAGGACAGGTCTACGAGCAGTACTTC.

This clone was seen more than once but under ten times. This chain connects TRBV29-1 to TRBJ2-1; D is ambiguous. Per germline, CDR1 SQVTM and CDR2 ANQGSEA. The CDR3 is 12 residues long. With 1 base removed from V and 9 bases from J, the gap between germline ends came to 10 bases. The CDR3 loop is CSVEGSGGEQFF. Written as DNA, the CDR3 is TGCAGCGTTGAAGGGAGTGGTGGTGAGCAGTTCTTC.

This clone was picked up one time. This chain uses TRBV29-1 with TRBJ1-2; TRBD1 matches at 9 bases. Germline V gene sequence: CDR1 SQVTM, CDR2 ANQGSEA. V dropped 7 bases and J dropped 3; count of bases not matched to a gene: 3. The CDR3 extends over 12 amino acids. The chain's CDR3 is CSGRQGDYGYTF. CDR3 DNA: TGCAGCGGGCGACAGGGGGACTATGGCTACACCTTC.

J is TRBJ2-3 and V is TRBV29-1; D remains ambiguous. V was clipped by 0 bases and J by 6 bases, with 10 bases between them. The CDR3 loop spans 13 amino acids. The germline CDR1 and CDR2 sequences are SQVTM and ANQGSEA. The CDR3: CSVEDHVSDTQYF. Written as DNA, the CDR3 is TGCAGCGTTGAAGATCACGTCTCTGATACGCAGTATTTT.

CDR3 residues: CASSDFQGVVYEQYF. The CDR3 DNA follows: TGTGCCAGCAGTGATTTCCAGGGAGTGGTGTACGAGCAGTACTTC. The rearrangement links TRBV6-1 to TRBJ2-7, with D perhaps being TRBD1 or TRBD2 (5 bases each). V gave up 3 bases and J gave up 4 bases, with 16 bases separating them. The CDR3 sequence is 15 residues long. Germline lookup yields CDR1 MNHNS and CDR2 SASEGT.

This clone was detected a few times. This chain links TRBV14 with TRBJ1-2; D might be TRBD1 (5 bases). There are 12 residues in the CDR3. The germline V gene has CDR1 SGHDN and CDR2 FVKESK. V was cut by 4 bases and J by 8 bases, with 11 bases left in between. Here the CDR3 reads CASSRNRQGYTF. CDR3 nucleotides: TGTGCCAGCAGCCGCAACAGGCAAGGCTACACCTTC. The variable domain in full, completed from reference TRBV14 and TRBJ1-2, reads EAGVTQFPSHSVIEKGQTVTLRCDPISGHDNLYWYRRVMGKEIKFLLHFVKESKQDESGMPNNRFLAERTGGTYSTLKVQPAELEDSGVYFCASSRNRQGYTFGSGTRLTVV.

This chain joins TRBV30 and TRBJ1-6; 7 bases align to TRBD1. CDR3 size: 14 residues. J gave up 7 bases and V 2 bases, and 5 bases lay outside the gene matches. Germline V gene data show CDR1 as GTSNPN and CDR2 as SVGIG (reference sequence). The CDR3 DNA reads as TGTGCCTGGAGTCCCCGGGACAGAAATTCACCCCTCCACTTT. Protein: CAWSPRDRNSPLHF.

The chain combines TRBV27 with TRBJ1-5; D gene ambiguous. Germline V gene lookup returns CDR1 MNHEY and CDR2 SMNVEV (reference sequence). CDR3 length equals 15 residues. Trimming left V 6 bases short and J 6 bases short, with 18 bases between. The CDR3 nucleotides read TGTGCCAGCAGATCTAGGGTTGACTCGGGTCAGCCCCAGCATTTT. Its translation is CASRSRVDSGQPQHF.